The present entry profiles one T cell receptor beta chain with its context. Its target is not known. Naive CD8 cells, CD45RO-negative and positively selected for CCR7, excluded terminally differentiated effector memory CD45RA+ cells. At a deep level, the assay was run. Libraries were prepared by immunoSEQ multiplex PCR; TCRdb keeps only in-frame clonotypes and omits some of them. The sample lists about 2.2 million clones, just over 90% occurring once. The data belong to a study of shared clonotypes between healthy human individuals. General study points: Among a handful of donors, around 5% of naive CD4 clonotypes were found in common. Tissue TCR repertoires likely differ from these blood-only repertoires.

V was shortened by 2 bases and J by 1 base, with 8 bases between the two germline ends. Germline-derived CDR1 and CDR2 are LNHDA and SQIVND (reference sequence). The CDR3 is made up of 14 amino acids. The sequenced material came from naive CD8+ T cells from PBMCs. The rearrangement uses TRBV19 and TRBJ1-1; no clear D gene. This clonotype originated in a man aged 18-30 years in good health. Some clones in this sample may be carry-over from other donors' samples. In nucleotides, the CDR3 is TGTGCCAGTAGTATATCAGGAGGGAACACTGAAGCTTTCTTT. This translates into CASSISGGNTEAFF.